Below are 23 T cell receptor beta chains sequenced from a single sample in a study of cytomegalovirus exposure and HLA in healthy donors. PCR amplification relied on 60 Vbeta primers (plus 13 Jbeta primers). Sequencing used immunoSEQ multiplex PCR; TCRdb keeps in-frame clones, though not all of them. Of 200,000 or so clones listed, under 85% are singletons. Specimen: PBMCs. These TCRs come from a man aged 50 to 59 in good health and CMV-seronegative.

The sample holds one count of this clone. The chain joins TRBV4-2 to TRBJ2-7, with D possibly matching TRBD2 (6 bases). In germline, CDR1 is LGHNA, CDR2 YNFKEQ. The CDR3 sequence is 15 residues long. V lost 1 base and J lost 4, with 14 bases in between. CDR3 in amino acids: CASSQVAESKYEQYF. CDR3 nucleotide sequence: TGTGCCAGCAGCCAAGTAGCGGAGAGCAAATACGAGCAGTACTTC.

This sequence joins TRBV5-5 and TRBJ1-3, with 7 bases lining up with TRBD1. The CDR3 contains 16 residues. Germline V lookup: CDR1 SGHKS, CDR2 YYEKEE (reference sequence). V shed 6 bases, J shed 0 bases, and the junction held 9 bases outside the gene matches. Here the CDR3 DNA reads TGTGCCAGCACCGGGACAGTGCCACTCTCTGGAAACACCATATATTTT. Protein: CASTGTVPLSGNTIYF.

The V gene is TRBV28, the J gene TRBJ2-1, with D uncertain. Trimming took 8 bases from V and 0 from J, leaving 8 bases between them. Germline V gives CDR1 MDHEN, CDR2 SYDVKM. This CDR3 contains 13 residues. CDR3 coding DNA: TGTGCCAGCCTCCGGAGCTCCTACAATGAGCAGTTCTTC. As protein: CASLRSSYNEQFF.

The V gene is TRBV5-1, the J gene TRBJ2-5, with D possibly being TRBD2 (5 bases). CDR3 size: 15 residues. In germline, CDR1 is SGHRS, CDR2 YFSETQ. With 4 bases removed from V and 5 bases from J, the gap between germline ends came to 18 bases. The CDR3 protein is CASSPLAGGYETQYF. CDR3 nucleotides: TGCGCCAGCAGCCCTCTCGCAGGCGGGTACGAGACCCAGTACTTC.

The V gene is TRBV28, the J gene TRBJ2-7; 10 nucleotides agree with TRBD1. Germline V gives CDR1 MDHEN, CDR2 SYDVKM. After removal of 6 bases from V and 4 bases from J, the junction contained 6 bases not matched to a gene. The CDR3 is made up of 14 amino acids. The CDR3 protein is CASRKTGGRYEQYF. For the CDR3, the DNA is TGTGCCAGCAGGAAGACAGGGGGCCGTTACGAGCAGTACTTC. The variable domain in full, with the rest retrieved from reference TRBV28 and TRBJ2-7, is DVKVTQSSRYLVKRTGEKVFLECVQDMDHENMFWYRQDPGLGLRLIYFSYDVKMKEKGDIPEGYSVSREKKERFSLILESASTNQTSMYLCASRKTGGRYEQYFGPGTRLTVT.

The chain has TRBV7-2 and TRBJ2-7, with a weak D call TRBD2 (6 bases). CDR1 and CDR2 (germline): SGHTA, FQGNSA. This CDR3 spans 13 amino acids. The V end lost 6 bases, the J end lost 2 bases, and 11 bases lay between the germline ends. CDR3 loop: CASSFSGTYEQYF. In DNA, the CDR3 is TGTGCCAGCAGTTTTAGCGGAACCTACGAGCAGTACTTC.

The chain recombines TRBV9 with TRBJ1-1; D gene ambiguous. Germline lookup yields CDR1 SGDLS and CDR2 YYNGEE. Deletions cut 4 bases from V and 1 base from J, with 11 bases between. This CDR3 comprises 14 residues. The CDR3, as DNA: TGTGCCAGCAGCCCCTTCGGTACGAACACTGAAGCTTTCTTT. Protein product: CASSPFGTNTEAFF.

The chain links TRBV5-4 to TRBJ2-3; D is unresolved. V was clipped by 2 bases and J by 1 base, with 14 bases between them. Germline CDR1 SGHNT, CDR2 YYREEE (reference sequence). The CDR3 covers 16 residues. DNA for the CDR3: TGTGCCAGCAGCTTTCCCGCCTCACGGGGCACAGATACGCAGTATTTT. This codes for CASSFPASRGTDTQYF.

The V call is TRBV15, the J call TRBJ1-5; perhaps TRBD1 as D (5 bases). The germline V gene encodes CDR1 LNHNV and CDR2 YYDKDF (reference sequence). The CDR3 has 18 residues. Trimming took off 0 bases at V and 2 bases at J, with 17 bases between the two ends. CDR3 amino acids: CATSRDRAGREGNQPQHF. The CDR3 bases are TGTGCCACCAGCAGAGATCGGGCAGGGAGGGAGGGCAATCAGCCCCAGCATTTT.

The chain links TRBV4-2 to TRBJ1-4; D perhaps matches TRBD1 (5 bases). Germline V gene sequence: CDR1 LGHNA, CDR2 YNFKEQ. The CDR3 sequence is 14 residues long. The V gene lost 4 bases and the J gene lost 5 bases, with 11 bases spanning the gap. CDR3 nucleotides: TGTGCCAGCAGCCCAACGGGGGTGAATGAAAAACTGTTTTTT. Translating gives CASSPTGVNEKLFF.

The sample holds a few counts of this clone. This chain links TRBV15 with TRBJ2-1; TRBD2 matches 11 bases. The CDR3 runs 16 residues. The junction had 8 bases not matched to a gene; V was cut back by 4 bases and J by 6 bases. Germline-derived CDR1 and CDR2 are LNHNV and YYDKDF (reference sequence). CDR3 nucleotides: TGTGCCACCAGCACCCCATGGGGACTAGCGGCCAATGAGCAGTTCTTC. This codes for CATSTPWGLAANEQFF.

The chain has TRBV9 and TRBJ2-1; 13 bases agree with TRBD2. The germline gives CDR1 SGDLS, CDR2 YYNGEE. There are 20 residues in the CDR3. V gave up 0 bases and J gave up 4 bases; unmatched junction bases: 13. The CDR3 coding sequence is TGTGCCAGCAGCGTAGGCGGGACTAGCGGGGTACTAATCTCATACAATGAGCAGTTCTTC. It translates to CASSVGGTSGVLISYNEQFF.

This CDR3 is CASSLTGGWSGYTF. The CDR3 DNA follows: TGTGCCAGCAGCTTAACGGGGGGGTGGAGTGGCTACACCTTC. The chain uses TRBV7-3 and TRBJ1-2, with D maybe TRBD1 (5 bases). CDR1 and CDR2 from the germline V gene are SGHTA and FQGTGA. The CDR3 has 14 residues. Trimming took 0 bases from V and 7 from J, leaving 12 bases between them.

This sequence joins TRBV30 and TRBJ1-5, with TRBD1 as a possible D gene (5 bases). CDR1 and CDR2 (germline): GTSNPN, SVGIG (reference sequence). Trimming left V 2 bases short and J 7 bases short, with 15 bases between. The CDR3 is 14 residues long. The CDR3 loop is CAWSRSGFGQPQHF. CDR3 DNA: TGTGCCTGGAGTAGGTCAGGGTTCGGCCAGCCCCAGCATTTT.

This clone was detected a few times. The chain employs TRBV13 and TRBJ2-5; TRBD1 might be the D (6 bases). Germline CDR1 and CDR2: PRHDT and FYEKMQ (reference sequence). The CDR3 is 16 amino acids. V was clipped by 2 bases and J by 5 bases, with 18 bases between them. CDR3 region: CASSLRTQGAQETQYF. CDR3 nucleotides: TGTGCCAGCAGCTTAAGGACACAGGGTGCCCAGGAGACCCAGTACTTC.

CDR3: CASRRQVYGYTF. As DNA, the CDR3 is TGTGCCAGCAGGAGACAGGTCTATGGCTACACCTTC. The chain has TRBV2 and TRBJ1-2; maybe TRBD1 (6 bases). There are 12 residues in the CDR3. V lost 6 bases, J lost 4 bases, and 9 bases lay in between. Per the germline V gene, CDR1 is SNHLY and CDR2 is FYNNEI.

The gene calls are TRBV6-1 and TRBJ1-1; 7 bases map to TRBD1. The germline gives CDR1 MNHNS, CDR2 SASEGT. The CDR3 spans 18 residues. The V and J ends lost 4 bases and 2 bases, in that order; junction bases with no gene match: 16. The CDR3 coding sequence is TGTGCCAGCAGTGTCCTGGCCCGCACAGGGGTTAAAAACACTGAAGCTTTCTTT. As protein: CASSVLARTGVKNTEAFF.

The V and J genes are TRBV25-1 and TRBJ2-3; tentative D call: TRBD1 (6 bases). Germline V gives CDR1 MGHDK, CDR2 SYGVNS. This CDR3 comprises 16 residues. V was trimmed by 3 bases and J by 0 bases, leaving 13 bases between them. The CDR3 is CASSDYGQISTDTQYF. The DNA for the CDR3 is TGTGCCAGCAGTGACTATGGACAGATTAGCACAGATACGCAGTATTTT.

V gene TRBV19 combines with J gene TRBJ2-2; possibly TRBD2 for D (7 bases). The CDR3 runs 16 residues. The germline CDR1 and CDR2 sequences are LNHDA and SQIVND (reference sequence). The V end was cut by 5 bases, the J end by 4 bases, with 17 bases between. CDR3 in DNA: TGTGCCAGTAGTCCCCACGGGGGGCGGATCACCGGGGAGCTGTTTTTT. Translated: CASSPHGGRITGELFF. The entire variable domain, with the rest obtained from reference TRBV19 and TRBJ2-2, is as follows: DGGITQSPKYLFRKEGQNVTLSCEQNLNHDAMYWYRQDPGQGLRLIYYSQIVNDFQKGDIAEGYSVSREKKESFPLTVTSAQKNPTAFYLCASSPHGGRITGELFFGEGSRLTVL.

The chain is built from TRBV6-1 and TRBJ1-1; possible D gene TRBD1, 5 bases. This CDR3 region has 16 residues. The V and J ends lost 4 bases and 0 bases respectively, with 15 bases between them. Germline V gene lookup returns CDR1 MNHNS and CDR2 SASEGT. In nucleotides, the CDR3 is TGTGCCAGCAGTGCTCCCTCGACAGTTTTGAACACTGAAGCTTTCTTT. It is translated as CASSAPSTVLNTEAFF.

This sequence joins TRBV10-3 and TRBJ1-4, with 9 positions matching TRBD1. The junction had 6 bases not matched to a gene; V was cut back by 0 bases and J by 1 base. This CDR3 contains 18 residues. Per the germline V gene, CDR1 is ENHRY and CDR2 is SYGVKD. The CDR3 loop is CAISESVQGAQTNEKLFF. The CDR3 bases are TGTGCCATCAGTGAGTCCGTACAGGGGGCGCAAACTAATGAAAAACTGTTTTTT.

The chain couples TRBV7-3 to TRBJ2-3; 7 nucleotides line up with TRBD2. Germline values: CDR1 SGHTA, CDR2 FQGTGA. The trim removed 2 bases at V and 5 bases at J, leaving 16 bases unmatched. The CDR3 covers 18 residues. CDR3 region: CASSLDGGTGGVGDTQYF. The CDR3 nucleotides are TGTGCCAGCAGCTTAGACGGTGGGACGGGAGGAGTGGGAGATACGCAGTATTTT.

This clone was counted only a few times. The DNA for the CDR3 is TGTGCCAGCACCATCTGGGGACGGGGGGCTAGCGGGGGCTACAATGAGCAGTTCTTC. Its protein is CASTIWGRGASGGYNEQFF. This sequence joins TRBV28 and TRBJ2-1; TRBD2 matches 10 bases. The CDR3 loop spans 19 amino acids. Unmatched junction bases numbered 18, after V lost 7 bases and J lost 3 bases. Germline V gene lookup returns CDR1 MDHEN and CDR2 SYDVKM.